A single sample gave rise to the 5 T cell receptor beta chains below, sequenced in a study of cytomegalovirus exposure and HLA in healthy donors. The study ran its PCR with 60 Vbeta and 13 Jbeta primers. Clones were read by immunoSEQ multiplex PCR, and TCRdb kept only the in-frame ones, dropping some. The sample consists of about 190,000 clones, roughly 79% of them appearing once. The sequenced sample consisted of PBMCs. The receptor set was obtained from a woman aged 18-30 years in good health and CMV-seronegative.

The CDR3 protein is CASSLGKSSYGYTF. The DNA for the CDR3 is TGTGCCAGCAGCTTAGGCAAGTCTAGCTATGGCTACACCTTC. The chain employs TRBV7-9 and TRBJ1-2; D gene ambiguous. Germline CDR1 reads SEHNR; CDR2 reads FQNEAQ (reference sequence). V was clipped by 1 base and J by 4 bases, with 10 bases between them. This CDR3 region has 14 residues. The full variable domain, with the rest looked up from reference TRBV7-9 and TRBJ1-2, is DTGVSQNPRHKITKRGQNVTFRCDPISEHNRLYWYRQTLGQGPEFLTYFQNEAQLEKSRLLSDRFSAERPKGSFSTLEIQRTEQGDSAMYLCASSLGKSSYGYTFGSGTRLTVV.

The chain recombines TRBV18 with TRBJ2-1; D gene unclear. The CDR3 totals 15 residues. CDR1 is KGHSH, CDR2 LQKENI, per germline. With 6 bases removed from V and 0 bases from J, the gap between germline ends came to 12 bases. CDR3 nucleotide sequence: TGTGCCAGCTCGCAAAGCCTTAACTCCTACAATGAGCAGTTCTTC. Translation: CASSQSLNSYNEQFF.

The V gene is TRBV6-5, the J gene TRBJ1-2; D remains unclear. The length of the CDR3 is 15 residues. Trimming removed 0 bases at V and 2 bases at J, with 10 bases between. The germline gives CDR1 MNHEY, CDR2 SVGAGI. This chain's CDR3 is CASSYSRASNYGYTF. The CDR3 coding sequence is TGTGCCAGCAGTTACTCGAGGGCTTCGAACTATGGCTACACCTTC.

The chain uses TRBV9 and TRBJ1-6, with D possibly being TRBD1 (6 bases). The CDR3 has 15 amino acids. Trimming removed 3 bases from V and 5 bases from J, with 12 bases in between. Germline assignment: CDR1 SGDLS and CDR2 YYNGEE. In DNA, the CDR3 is TGTGCCAGCAGCGCAGGGGCCTCGGATAATTCACCCCTCCACTTT. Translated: CASSAGASDNSPLHF.

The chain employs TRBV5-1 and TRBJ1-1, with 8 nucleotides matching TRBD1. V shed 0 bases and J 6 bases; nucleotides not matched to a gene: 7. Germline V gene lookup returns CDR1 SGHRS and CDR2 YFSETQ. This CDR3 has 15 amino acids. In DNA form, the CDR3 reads TGCGCCAGCAGCTTGGTAGGCGGACAGGGCTCTGAAGCTTTCTTT. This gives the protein CASSLVGGQGSEAFF.